This TCR beta chain came from a study of CXCR3-negative and CXCR3-positive naive CD8 T cells. Phenotypically, naive CD8+ T cells corresponded to CD45RO-CCR7+CD27+CD95-. Points on this clonotype: Its cognate antigen is unknown.

In preparing the TRB cDNA libraries, 5' RACE with UMI labels was used. TCRdb re-called the 5' RACE reads; every CDR3 protein appears as one record, without DNA. The sample data list around 45,000 distinct CDR3 sequences. General observations from the study: Similar levels of surface CD5 were seen between naive subsets; TCR strength was inferred from TRB CDR3 properties. Memory CD8+ cells had much lower diversity, and both naive subsets had comparably high diversity.

Germline V gives CDR1 SGHVS, CDR2 FQNEAQ. The CDR3 has 15 amino acids. V gene TRBV7-8 combines with J gene TRBJ2-7. Sequencing used naive CXCR3- CD8+ T cells from blood. Described subset: CD45RO-CCR7+CD27+CD95- naive CD8+ T cells lacking CXCR3 (TNR3-). This TCR came from a human donor in good health. Some clones in this sample may be carry-over from other donors' samples. This chain's CDR3 is CASSLTGLYSYEQYF.